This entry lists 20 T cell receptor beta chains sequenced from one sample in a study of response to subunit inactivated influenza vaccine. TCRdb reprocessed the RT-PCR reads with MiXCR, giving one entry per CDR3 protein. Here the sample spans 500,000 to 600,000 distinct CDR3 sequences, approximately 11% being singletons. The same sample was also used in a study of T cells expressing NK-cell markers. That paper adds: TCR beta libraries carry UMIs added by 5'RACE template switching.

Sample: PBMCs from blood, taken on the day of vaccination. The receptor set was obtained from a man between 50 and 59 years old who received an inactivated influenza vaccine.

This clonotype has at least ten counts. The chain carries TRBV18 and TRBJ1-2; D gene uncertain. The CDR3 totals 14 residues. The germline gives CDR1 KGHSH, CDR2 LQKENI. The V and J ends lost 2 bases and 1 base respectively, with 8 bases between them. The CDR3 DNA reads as TGTGCCAGCTCACCAAGGGAGTTTAACTATGGCTACACCTTC. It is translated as CASSPREFNYGYTF.

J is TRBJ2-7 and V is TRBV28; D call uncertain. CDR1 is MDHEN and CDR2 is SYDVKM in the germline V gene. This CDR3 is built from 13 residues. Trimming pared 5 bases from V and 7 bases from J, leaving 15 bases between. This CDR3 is CASSPLSSREQYF. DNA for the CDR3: TGTGCCAGCAGTCCACTATCGTCTAGGGAGCAGTACTTC.

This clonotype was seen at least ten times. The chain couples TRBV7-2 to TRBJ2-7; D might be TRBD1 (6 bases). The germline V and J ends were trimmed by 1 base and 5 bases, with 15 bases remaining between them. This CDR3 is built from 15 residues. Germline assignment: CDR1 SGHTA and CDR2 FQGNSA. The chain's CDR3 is CASSLVWAGDHEQYF. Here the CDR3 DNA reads TGTGCCAGCAGCTTAGTTTGGGCAGGGGACCACGAGCAGTACTTC.

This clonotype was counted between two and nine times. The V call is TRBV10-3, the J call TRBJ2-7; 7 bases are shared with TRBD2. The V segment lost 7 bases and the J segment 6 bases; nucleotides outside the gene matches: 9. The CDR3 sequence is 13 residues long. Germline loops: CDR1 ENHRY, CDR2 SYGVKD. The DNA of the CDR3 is TGTGCCATCAAAGGGGCGGGAGTCACCGAGCAGTACTTC. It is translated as CAIKGAGVTEQYF.

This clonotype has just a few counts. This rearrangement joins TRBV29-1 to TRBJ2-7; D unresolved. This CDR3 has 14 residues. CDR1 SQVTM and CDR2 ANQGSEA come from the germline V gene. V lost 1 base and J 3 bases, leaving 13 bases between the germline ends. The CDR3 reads CSVEVQGRFYEQYF. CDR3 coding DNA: TGCAGCGTTGAAGTTCAAGGACGTTTCTACGAGCAGTACTTC.

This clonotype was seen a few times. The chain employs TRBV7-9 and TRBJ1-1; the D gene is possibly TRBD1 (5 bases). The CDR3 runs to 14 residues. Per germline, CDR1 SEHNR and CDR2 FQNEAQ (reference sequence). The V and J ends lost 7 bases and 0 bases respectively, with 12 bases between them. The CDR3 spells CASTPDSMNTEAFF. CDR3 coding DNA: TGTGCCAGCACCCCCGACAGTATGAACACTGAAGCTTTCTTT.

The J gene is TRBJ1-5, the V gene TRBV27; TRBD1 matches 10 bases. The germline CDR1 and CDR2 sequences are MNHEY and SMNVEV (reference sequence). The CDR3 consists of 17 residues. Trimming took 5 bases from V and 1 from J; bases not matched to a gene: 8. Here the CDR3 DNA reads TGTGCCAGCAGTCCCCGGGACAGGGGATTCAGCAATCAGCCCCAGCATTTT. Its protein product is CASSPRDRGFSNQPQHF.

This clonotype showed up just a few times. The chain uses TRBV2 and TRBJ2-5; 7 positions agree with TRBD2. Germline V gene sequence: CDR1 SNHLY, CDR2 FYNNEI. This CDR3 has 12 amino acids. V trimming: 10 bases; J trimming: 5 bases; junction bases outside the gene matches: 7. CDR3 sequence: CAIGGDSETQYF. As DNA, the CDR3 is TGTGCCATTGGGGGGGACTCGGAGACCCAGTACTTC.

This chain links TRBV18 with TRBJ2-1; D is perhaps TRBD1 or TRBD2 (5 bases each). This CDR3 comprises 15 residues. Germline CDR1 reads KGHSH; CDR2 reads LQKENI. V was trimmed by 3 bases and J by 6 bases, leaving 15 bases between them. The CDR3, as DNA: TGTGCCAGCTCACCGTCGGGACGAGAAGTCAATGAGCAGTTCTTC. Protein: CASSPSGREVNEQFF. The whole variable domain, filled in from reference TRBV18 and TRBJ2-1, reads NAGVMQNPRHLVRRRGQEARLRCSPMKGHSHVYWYRQLPEEGLKFMVYLQKENIIDESGMPKERFSAEFPKEGPSILRIQQVVRGDSAAYFCASSPSGREVNEQFFGPGTRLTVL.

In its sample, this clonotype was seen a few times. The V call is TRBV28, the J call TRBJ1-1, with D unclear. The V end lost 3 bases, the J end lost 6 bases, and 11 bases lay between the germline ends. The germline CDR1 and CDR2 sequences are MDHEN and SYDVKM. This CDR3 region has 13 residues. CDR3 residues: CASSFEGMAEAFF. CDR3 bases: TGTGCCAGCAGTTTTGAGGGTATGGCTGAAGCTTTCTTT.

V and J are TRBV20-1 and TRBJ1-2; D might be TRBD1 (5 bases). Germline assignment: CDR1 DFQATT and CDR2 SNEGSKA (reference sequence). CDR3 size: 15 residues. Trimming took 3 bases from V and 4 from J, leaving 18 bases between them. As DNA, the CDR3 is TGCAGTGCTAGTAGTAACGGGGCGGTTGGCTATGGCTACACCTTC. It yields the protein CSASSNGAVGYGYTF.

CDR3: CASRQGLGEQYF. The CDR3, as DNA: TGTGCCAGCAGACAGGGTTTGGGGGAGCAGTACTTC. The chain links TRBV28 to TRBJ2-7; D perhaps matches TRBD1 (6 bases). The ends were cut back, 6 bases at V and 7 bases at J, with 13 bases in the middle. The CDR3 sequence is 12 residues long. Germline CDR1 is MDHEN and CDR2 is SYDVKM.

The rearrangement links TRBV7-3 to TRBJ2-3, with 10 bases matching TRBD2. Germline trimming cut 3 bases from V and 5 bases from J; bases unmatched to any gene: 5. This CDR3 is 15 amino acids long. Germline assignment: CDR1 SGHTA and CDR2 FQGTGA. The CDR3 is CASSFPSGRGDTQYF. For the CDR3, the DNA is TGTGCCAGCAGCTTCCCTAGCGGGAGAGGAGATACGCAGTATTTT.

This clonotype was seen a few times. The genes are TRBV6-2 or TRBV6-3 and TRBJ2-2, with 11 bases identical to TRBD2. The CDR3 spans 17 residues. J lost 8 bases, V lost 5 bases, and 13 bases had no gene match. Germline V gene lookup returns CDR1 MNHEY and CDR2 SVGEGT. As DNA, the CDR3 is TGTGCCAGCAGTCTCCCTTCAAGACTAGCGGGGATAGGGGAGCTGTTTTTT. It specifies CASSLPSRLAGIGELFF.

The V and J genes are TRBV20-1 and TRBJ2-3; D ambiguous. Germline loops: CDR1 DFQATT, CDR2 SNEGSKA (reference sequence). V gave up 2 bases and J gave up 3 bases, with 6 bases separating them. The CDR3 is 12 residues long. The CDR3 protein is CSARYTTDTQYF. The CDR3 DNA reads TGCAGTGCTAGATACACTACAGATACGCAGTATTTT.

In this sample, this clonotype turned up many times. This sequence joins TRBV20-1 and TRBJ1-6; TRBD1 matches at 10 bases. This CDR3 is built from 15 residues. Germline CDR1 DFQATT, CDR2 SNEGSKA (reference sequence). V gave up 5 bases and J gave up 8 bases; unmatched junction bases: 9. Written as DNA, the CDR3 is TGCAGTGCTCCGGGACAGGGGAAGATGTATTCACCCCTCCACTTT. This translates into CSAPGQGKMYSPLHF.

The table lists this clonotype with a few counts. CDR3 loop: CASKIRDEQFF. The DNA for the CDR3 is TGTGCCAGCAAAATCCGTGATGAGCAGTTCTTC. This chain uses TRBV28 with TRBJ2-1, with D hard to call. This CDR3 has 11 amino acids. The germline V and J ends were trimmed by 7 bases and 8 bases, with 9 bases remaining between them. Germline CDR1 and CDR2: MDHEN and SYDVKM.

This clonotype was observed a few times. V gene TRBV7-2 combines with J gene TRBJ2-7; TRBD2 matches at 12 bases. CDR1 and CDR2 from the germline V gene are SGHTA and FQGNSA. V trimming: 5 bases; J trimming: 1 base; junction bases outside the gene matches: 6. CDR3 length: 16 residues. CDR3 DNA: TGTGCCAGCAGCACGACTAGCGGGAGAACTTCCTACGAGCAGTACTTC. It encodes CASSTTSGRTSYEQYF.

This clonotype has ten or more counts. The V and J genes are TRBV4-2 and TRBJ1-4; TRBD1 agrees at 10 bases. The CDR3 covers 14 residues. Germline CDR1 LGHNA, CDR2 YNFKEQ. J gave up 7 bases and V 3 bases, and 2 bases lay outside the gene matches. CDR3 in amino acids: CASSHGTGAEKLFF. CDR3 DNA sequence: TGTGCCAGCAGCCACGGGACAGGGGCTGAAAAACTGTTTTTT.

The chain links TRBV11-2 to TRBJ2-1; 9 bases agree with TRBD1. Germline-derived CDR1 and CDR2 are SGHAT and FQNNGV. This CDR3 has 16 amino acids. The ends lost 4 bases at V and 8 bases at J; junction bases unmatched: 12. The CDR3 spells CASSSISGTGLHEQFF. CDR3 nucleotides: TGTGCCAGCAGCTCAATCTCCGGGACAGGGCTCCATGAGCAGTTCTTC.